This TCR beta chain came from a study of OX40 agonist ivuxolimab in advanced cancers. General notes on the study: Ivuxolimab was an agonistic, fully human IgG2 monoclonal antibody directed against OX40 (CD134), a costimulatory receptor. Of the roughly 52 patients in dose escalation, about 20 had hepatocellular carcinoma, approximately 15 had melanoma, 9 had renal cell carcinoma and 9 had head and neck cancer. The paper reports the monotherapy dose-escalation portion (N of about 54 patients) of the phase I ivuxolimab trial. A male proportion of roughly 80% and a mean age of 60 years, ranging from about 23 to 79, were recorded for the dose-escalation cohort. Patients were allowed to have had prior anti-PD-1, anti-PD-L1 or anti-CTLA-4 therapy, and 40% to 45% of the dose-escalation patients had been treated with checkpoint inhibitors. Intravenous ivuxolimab was administered to patients every 2 weeks at six dose levels: 0.01, 0.1, 0.3, 1.5, 3 and 10 mg/kg. Three dose-escalation patients achieved partial responses, one with hepatocellular carcinoma and two with cutaneous melanoma. The point of sequencing TCRbeta in the periphery was to test whether ivuxolimab changed TCR sequence diversity and drove clonal T-cell expansion. Results the study describes overall, beyond this receptor: The antigen specificity of the peripheral T cells that underwent clonal expansion was not determined. Low levels of normalized T-cell clonal expansion were also seen in some patients who did not respond. Partial responders in the 0.1-3.0 mg/kg groups had among the lowest normalized peripheral clonal expansion, especially among CD8+ T cells. After ivuxolimab, expanded clones were on average more numerous among CD8+ T cells than among CD4+ T cells. At doses of 0.1 to 3.0 mg/kg, clonal expansion of both CD4+ and CD8+ T cells in blood was seen between baseline and week 6.

The cysteine opens and the phenylalanine closes a CDR3 of 16 amino acids. Just the 48-base CDR3 DNA is kept, in frame starting at base 1. Per the germline V gene, MNHEY is the CDR1 and SVGAGI is the CDR2. Deletion took 0 bases off V and 0 bases off J, with a span of 12 bases between the germline ends. Patients with a history of autoimmune disease or receiving systemic immunosuppression were excluded from the trial. Peripheral blood for TCR sequencing was drawn from every dose cohort at baseline, at cycle 4 day 1 and at cycle 7 day 1. Samples came from an open-label, multicenter, first-in-human phase I dose-escalation trial of ivuxolimab. Adults with locally advanced or metastatic melanoma, renal cell carcinoma, hepatocellular carcinoma or head and neck squamous cell carcinoma were enrolled in the trial. Before TCR sequencing, CD4+ and CD8+ T cells were separately sorted from peripheral blood. To sequence the TCRbeta CDR3 region, genomic DNA was isolated from the sorted cells. TCRbeta CDR3 regions were sequenced using the immunoSEQ Assay. TCRdb stores this immuneACCESS table with in-frame sequences only. Part of the clones is absent; in the studies checked, under half of the shortfall reflects unresolved V genes, and no reason is known for the rest. The sample yields about 81,000 clones; roughly 80% were counted once. The biggest ten clones account for 5.5% to 8.5% of the sample.

This clone was detected a few times. There is no known antigen for this receptor. No much larger clone exists at a distance of one base, and base qualities are not known. The material sequenced was CD4+ or CD8+ T cells sorted from blood, taken in a trial of the OX40 agonist ivuxolimab. The V and J genes are TRBV6-5 and TRBJ2-7, and TRBD1 may be the D gene, going by 6 matching bases. The receptor was isolated from an adult with an advanced solid tumor such as melanoma, head and neck, liver or kidney cancer. The CDR3 here reads CASSYSIRGSSYEQYF. The nucleotides are TGTGCCAGCAGTTACTCGATCAGGGGAAGCTCCTACGAGCAGTACTTC.